These 3 T cell receptor beta chains were sequenced from one sample in a study of cytomegalovirus exposure and HLA in healthy donors (dated by TCRdb to about 2017). The library was prepared using the immunoSEQ multiplex PCR assay. For the multiplex PCR, a mixture combining 60 forward primers for TCR Vbeta segments and 13 reverse primers for TCR Jbeta segments was used. In its TCRdb copy, this immuneACCESS table keeps in-frame sequences only and misses some clones. Where compared with another copy, unresolved V genes explain less than half of these, and the others have no known cause. A total of around 99,000 clones appear in this sample, approximately 81% of them only once. The ten largest account for roughly 2% of the sample. Sequenced: PBMCs. The receptors come from a woman in her thirties in good health and CMV-seronegative.

This chain uses TRBV25-1 with TRBJ2-7, with 8 bases that match TRBD2. Looked up from germline, CDR1 is MGHDK and CDR2 is SYGVNS. The V and J ends lost 6 bases and 3 bases, in that order; junction bases with no gene match: 4. This CDR3 is 13 amino acids long. The DNA for the CDR3 is TGTGCCAGCAGCCCTCGGGGGGGCTACGAGCAGTACTTC. This gives the protein CASSPRGGYEQYF.

The chain carries TRBV11-2 and TRBJ1-4; the D is unclear. V lost 5 bases and J lost 8, with 18 bases in between. Germline assignment: CDR1 SGHAT and CDR2 FQNNGV. This CDR3 has 15 residues. CDR3 DNA: TGTGCCAGCAGCAGCACCATGGGAGAGGGAGAAAAACTGTTTTTT. Its protein product is CASSSTMGEGEKLFF.

Turning to this clone: One end of the junction does not line up with germline, which may come from a read error. This chain connects TRBV5-4 to TRBJ2-6, with no clear D. The CDR3 spans 16 residues. CDR1 is SGHNT, CDR2 YYREEE, per germline (reference sequence). In DNA form, the CDR3 reads TGCGCCAGCAGCCAAGATCGGAGCTCTGGGGCCAACGTCCTGACTTTC. Translated, it gives CASSQDRSSGANVLTF.